This T cell receptor beta chain was found in a study of identical twins. Study findings and constraints: Modelling underestimated the level of out-of-frame TCR alpha sharing observed in monozygotic twins. Excess sharing between twins was weaker in beta out-of-frame sequences. There were fewer insertions in abundant cord blood beta clonotypes, but memory repertoires showed no such pattern.

Remarks on this clonotype: Its matching antigen is unknown.

TCRdb passed the 5' RACE reads through MiXCR, listing each CDR3 protein once. The data contain 270,000 or so distinct CDR3 sequences, around 8% of them seen just once; the ten biggest clones take up less than 4%. The V end was cut by 7 bases, the J end by 7 bases, with 13 bases between. The germline V gene encodes CDR1 MNHEY and CDR2 SMNVEV (reference sequence). The CDR3 has 13 residues. In addition, the sample was reused for a study of yellow fever vaccine responses in identical twins.

The origin of this receptor is a woman under 30 in good health. The sequenced material came from CD8+ T cells sorted from blood. This chain uses TRBV27 with TRBJ2-2; D is uncertain. CDR3 protein: CASKGQVDGELFF. CDR3 DNA sequence: TGTGCCAGCAAAGGTCAGGTGGACGGGGAGCTGTTTTTT.